This T cell receptor beta chain was recorded in a study of brain T cells in children with intractable seizures (dated by TCRdb to about 2021). Turning to the overall study: As a first screen for immune gene transcripts, resected brain tissue from under 70 pediatric epilepsy surgery cases was run on a NanoString immunology panel. Among the approximately twelve selected surgery cases, pre-surgery blood was additionally sequenced for eight, leaving four cases with brain tissue only. Beyond this particular receptor, the publication reports: Sequencing depth differed between pre- and post-surgery blood, so clones missing from the pre-surgery sample may reflect undersampling. Viral specificity was inferred only from CDR3 sequence similarity, and patients' HCMV serostatus was unknown.

The immunoSEQ assay was used to generate TCR beta chain sequences from genomic DNA. The published analysis was carried out like this. CDR3 sequences not starting with the conserved framework cysteine at position 104 were manually removed. To get clonality, the normalized Shannon's Diversity Index was subtracted from one, giving values from 0 (maximal diversity) to 1 (oligoclonal). Chi-squared comparison-of-proportions tests assessed whether the same CDR3 differed in frequency between samples, such as brain versus blood. Public clonotypes were identified by searching immuneACCESS, and similarity to known antiviral clonotypes was assessed with the VDJdb browser. Held by TCRdb, this immuneACCESS table contains in-frame sequences only and omits some clones. Under half of the omission traces to an unresolved V gene where checked; the cause of the rest is unknown. V, J and clone size derive from that table, while D and trimming were established from the DNA sequence. The sample table contains hundreds of thousands of clones; only one count was recorded for over 90% of them. The ten largest make up 5% to 7% of the sample.

The label giving this sample's time point can be read as: blood from clinic visit 5 months post-surgery; TSC patient then seizure free. Surgery cases with the highest brain T cell transcript signatures were selected for TCR beta chain sequencing of brain tissue and, where available, blood. Prior to surgery, the patients had been treated with at least one anti-epileptic drug. TCR-sequenced patients were children with drug-resistant epilepsy due to tuberous sclerosis complex, focal cortical dysplasia, Rasmussen encephalitis or hemimegalencephaly. Bulk genomic DNA was isolated from unsorted brain tissue and whole blood using the Monarch genomic DNA purification kit. Its CDR3 holds 16 amino acids, cysteine through phenylalanine. The entry retains the CDR3 DNA only, 48 bases that are in frame from base 1. CDR1 and CDR2 were assigned from the germline V gene as SGHTA and FQGNSA. V and J are trimmed by 5 bases and 7 bases, and the gene matches miss 17 bases of the junction.

A note on this clone: Its specific antigen is unknown. No clone much larger than this one lies a single base away; base qualities are absent.

This receptor was taken from a boy under three years old with tuberous sclerosis and intractable seizures. The V gene is TRBV7-2 and the J gene is TRBJ2-7, with 7 central nucleotides matching TRBD1. The starting material was peripheral blood, obtained 4 to 6 months after surgery. The bases read TGTGCCAGCAGCCCACAGATATCGACAGGGCCACGAGAGCAGTACTTC. Its protein product is CASSPQISTGPREQYF.